This T cell receptor beta chain was found in a study of blood T cell repertoires in COVID-19. At the level of the study: There were acute and convalescent COVID-19 samples, and they came from the United States, Italy and Spain. T cells, B-cell-depleted T cells, or PBMCs provided the cDNA or gDNA that served as material.

Per the authors' pipeline: Reference gene primer amplification yielded estimated nucleated cell counts. Assay used: immunoSEQ multiplex PCR; TCRdb lists only in-frame clones, some missing. That table furnishes V, J and clone size, whereas the DNA furnished D and trimming. Of about 160,000 clones listed, over 80% were seen once; the top ten hold around 4.6%. During active infection, Seattle patients enrolled and were then monitored through disease. The V gene's germline CDR1 is SGHRS and CDR2 YFSETQ. This CDR3 contains 14 residues. J gave up 6 bases and V 3 bases, and 3 bases lay outside the gene matches.

Material for sequencing was peripheral blood. The TCR sequence derives from a young man with COVID-19, enrolled during active disease. The V gene is TRBV5-1, the J gene TRBJ1-6; the match to TRBD1 covers 7 bases. Here the CDR3 reads CASSWGDSNSPLHF. For the CDR3, the DNA is TGCGCCAGCAGCTGGGGGGACAGTAATTCACCCCTCCACTTT.